What follows is one T cell receptor (beta chain) and its context. Antigen unknown. This sample stems from a study of long-term antiretroviral therapy in people with HIV. Study-level findings and limits: Repertoires looked antigen-experienced, with only a slight naive shift after ART.

Per germline, CDR1 LGHNA and CDR2 YNFKEQ. V was shortened by 2 bases and J by 1 base, with 13 bases between the two germline ends. There are 16 residues in the CDR3. Researchers report immunoSEQ v3.0 was run at survey level. Produced via immunoSEQ multiplex PCR; TCRdb's table is partial and in-frame only. The sample has 42,000 or so clones, roughly 90% seen once. The chain links TRBV4-2 to TRBJ2-3; TRBD1 or TRBD2 may be the D gene (6 bases each). The sequenced sample was unsorted PBMCs, obtained 1.2 years after starting antiretroviral therapy. The receptor comes from a woman aged 50 to 60 with HIV. The DNA for the CDR3 is TGTGCCAGCAGCCAACAAGGGGGGTTGGGCACAGATACGCAGTATTTT. Protein sequence: CASSQQGGLGTDTQYF.